This TCR beta chain was profiled in a study of T-cell memory formation after mild COVID-19. Study results and caveats: Some SARS-CoV-2-responding clones were already detected in memory before infection. Among contracting clones, CD4+ were mainly CM/EM and CD8+ enriched in EMRA. Second-wave clones with a day 37 peak had unconfirmed SARS-CoV-2 specificity.

A note on this clonotype: Its specificity is unknown.

A single record per CDR3 protein comes from TCRdb applying MiXCR to the 5' RACE reads. The top ten clones hold over 2% of a sample with 130,000 to 150,000 distinct CDR3 sequences, approximately 21% of them seen once. The length of the CDR3 is 16 residues. Germline CDR1 and CDR2: MDHEN and SYDVKM. V dropped 11 bases and J dropped 6 bases, with 29 bases sitting between them. The sample consisted of PBMCs or a T cell subset sorted from them (not recorded which). This receptor was taken from an adult woman who had mild COVID-19 (a few samples of this study predate the infection). Cell type and time point are not known. This chain links TRBV28 with TRBJ2-7; TRBD1 is a possible D gene (7 bases). The CDR3 sequence: CASAGSTGRTGGEQYF. The CDR3 DNA sequence: TGTGCCTCTGCAGGCTCGACAGGGCGTACCGGGGGCGAGCAGTACTTC. Supplemented by reference TRBV28 and TRBJ2-7, the full variable domain reads DVKVTQSSRYLVKRTGEKVFLECVQDMDHENMFWYRQDPGLGLRLIYFSYDVKMKEKGDIPEGYSVSREKKERFSLILESASTNQTSMYLCASAGSTGRTGGEQYFGPGTRLTVT.